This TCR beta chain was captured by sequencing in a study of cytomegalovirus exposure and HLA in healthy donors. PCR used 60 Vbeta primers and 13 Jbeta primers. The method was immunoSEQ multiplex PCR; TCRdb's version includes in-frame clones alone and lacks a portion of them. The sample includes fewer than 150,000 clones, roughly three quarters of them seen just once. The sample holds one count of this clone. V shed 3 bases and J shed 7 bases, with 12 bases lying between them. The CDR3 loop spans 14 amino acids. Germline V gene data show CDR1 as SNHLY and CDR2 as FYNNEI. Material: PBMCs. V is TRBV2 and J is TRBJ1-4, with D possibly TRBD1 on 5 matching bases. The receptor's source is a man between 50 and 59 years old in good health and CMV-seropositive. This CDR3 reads CASSEVRVVEKLFF. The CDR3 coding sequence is TGTGCCAGCAGTGAGGTCAGGGTGGTTGAAAAACTGTTTTTT.